This passage covers 4 T cell receptor beta chains from one sample sequenced in a study of shared clonotypes between healthy human individuals. This table comes from immunoSEQ multiplex PCR, and its TCRdb copy is limited to in-frame clones, with some not included. The sample contains approximately 510,000 clones, 79% of which appear only once. Sequenced input: PBMCs. The origin of the receptors is a woman aged 40 to 50 in good health. Some clones in this sample may be carry-over from other donors' samples.

To note about this clone: This may stem from a read error, because a much larger clone lies one nucleotide away. This chain uses TRBV5-1 with TRBJ2-7; D unclear. V dropped 4 bases and J dropped 3 bases, with 11 bases sitting between them. The germline gives CDR1 SGHRS, CDR2 YFSETQ. The CDR3 sequence is 13 residues long. For the CDR3, the DNA is TGCGCCAGCAGCGAAGACATCCACTACGAGCAGTACTTC. Its translation: CASSEDIHYEQYF.

V usage is TRBV28 and J usage is TRBJ1-5, with 10 bases matching TRBD1. The CDR3 is 14 amino acids. Germline values: CDR1 MDHEN, CDR2 SYDVKM. V shed 6 bases, J shed 5 bases, and the junction held 4 bases outside the gene matches. The CDR3: CASRGTGVHQPQHF. DNA of the CDR3: TGTGCCAGCAGAGGGACAGGGGTACATCAGCCCCAGCATTTT.

The chain couples TRBV10-1 to TRBJ2-1, with 8 positions matching TRBD2. The CDR3 runs 15 residues. Germline-derived CDR1 and CDR2 are WNHNN and SYGVQD (reference sequence). Unmatched junction bases numbered 8, after V lost 3 bases and J lost 7 bases. CDR3 in amino acids: CASSDTSGIPNEQFF. As DNA, the CDR3 is TGCGCCAGCAGTGATACTAGCGGTATCCCAAATGAGCAGTTCTTC.

V usage is TRBV9 and J usage is TRBJ2-3; D is undetermined. V lost 4 bases and J 6 bases, leaving 9 bases between the germline ends. The CDR3 is 12 residues long. Germline loops: CDR1 SGDLS, CDR2 YYNGEE. CDR3 DNA: TGTGCCAGCAGCCGAACGGAGGATACGCAGTATTTT. It codes for CASSRTEDTQYF.